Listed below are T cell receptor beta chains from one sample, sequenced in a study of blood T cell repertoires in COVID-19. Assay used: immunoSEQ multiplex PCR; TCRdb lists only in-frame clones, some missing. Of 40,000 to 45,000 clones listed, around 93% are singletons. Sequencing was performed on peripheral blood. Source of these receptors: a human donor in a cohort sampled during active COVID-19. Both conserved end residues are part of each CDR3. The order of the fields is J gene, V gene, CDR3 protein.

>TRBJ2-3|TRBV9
CASSVGDGRTTDTQYF
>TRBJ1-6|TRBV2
CASSELTGTGRAYNSPLHF
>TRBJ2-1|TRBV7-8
CASSFTQPTRGASSEQFF
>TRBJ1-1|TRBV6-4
CASSARQGGTEAFF
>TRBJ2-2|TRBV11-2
CASSLQEGRWGNTGELFF
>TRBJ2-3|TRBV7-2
CASSYRGGTDTQYF
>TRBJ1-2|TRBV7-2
CASSLRSTPGYTF
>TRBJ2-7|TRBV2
CASSEHRVDYEQYF
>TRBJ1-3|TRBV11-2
CASSLGEGRGNTIYF
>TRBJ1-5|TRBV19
CASSQLATNQPQHF
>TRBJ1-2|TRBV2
CARGQGHPEYYGYTF
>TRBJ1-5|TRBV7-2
CASSPGQGMWQPQHF
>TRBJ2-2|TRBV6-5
CASVGGQINTGELFF
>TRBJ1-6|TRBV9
CASSAAGTGVSPLHF
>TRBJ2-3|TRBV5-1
CASSFGGSSPFTDTQYF
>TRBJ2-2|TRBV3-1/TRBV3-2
CASSPFSAGELFF
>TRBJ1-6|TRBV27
CASSLRTDSPLHF
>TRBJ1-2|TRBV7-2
CASTVGGDGSYGYTF
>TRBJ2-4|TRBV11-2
CATKGLLRAKNIQYF
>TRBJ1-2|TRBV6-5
CASRTGIAYGYTF
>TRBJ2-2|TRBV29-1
CSATARGNSGELFF
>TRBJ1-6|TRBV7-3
CASSLSQANNSPLHF
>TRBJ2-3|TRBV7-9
CASSLYGQGQRTDTQYF
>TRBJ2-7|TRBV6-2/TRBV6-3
CASSYSLGQPFYEQYF
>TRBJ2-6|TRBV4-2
CASKFGTAVFSGANVLTF
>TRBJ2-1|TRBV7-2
CASSPSRDRGGKQFF
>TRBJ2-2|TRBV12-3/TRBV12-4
CASSFRSTGELFF
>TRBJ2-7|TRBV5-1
CASSLEQGKQYF
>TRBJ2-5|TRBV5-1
CASSLVGAQETQYF
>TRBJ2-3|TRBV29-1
CSVEGGGDFTQYF
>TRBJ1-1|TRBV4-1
CASSPVAGVRRTEAFF
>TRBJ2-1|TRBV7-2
CASSFRDEQFF
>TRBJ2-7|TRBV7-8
CASSFGWRQYF
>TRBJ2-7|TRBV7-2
CASSSGLAVPYEQYF
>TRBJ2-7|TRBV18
CASSSPGLTIARF
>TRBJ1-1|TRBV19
CASSSLVVSLSTEAFF
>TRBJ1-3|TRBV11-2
CASSSTGTGTSGNTIYF
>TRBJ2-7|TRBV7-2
CASSRRGYEQYF
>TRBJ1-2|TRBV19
CASRLQGILEGYTF
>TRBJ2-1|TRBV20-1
CSAVAGMQFF
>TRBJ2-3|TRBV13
CASSSSGGTDTQYF
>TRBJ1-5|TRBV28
CASSLIFGPQHF
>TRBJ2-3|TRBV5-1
CASSFRQRTDTQYF
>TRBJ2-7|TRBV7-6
CASSPRTVPYEQYF
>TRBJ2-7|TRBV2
CASSGPGGYEQYF
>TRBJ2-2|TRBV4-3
CASSQEAGTRELFF
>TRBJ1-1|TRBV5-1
CASSPAQGGTEAFF
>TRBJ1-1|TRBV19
CASSTTGRTEAFF
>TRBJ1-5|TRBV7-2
CASSLLRSQPQHF
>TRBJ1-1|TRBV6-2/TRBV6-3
CASSFRTQNTEAFF
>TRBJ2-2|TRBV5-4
CASSVRQSTGELFF
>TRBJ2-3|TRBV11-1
CASGTGSTDTQYF